These 12 T cell receptor beta chains were all obtained from the same sample, sequenced in a study of OX40 agonist ivuxolimab in advanced cancers. To prepare the library, the immunoSEQ multiplex PCR assay was applied. In its TCRdb copy, this immuneACCESS table keeps in-frame sequences only and misses some clones. Where compared with another copy, unresolved V genes explain less than half of these, and the others have no known cause. For this sample the table gives 50,000 to 65,000 clones, of which around 86% were detected only once. The ten largest clones capture around 0.99% of the sample. The starting material was CD4+ or CD8+ T cells sorted from blood, obtained in a trial of the OX40 agonist ivuxolimab. These receptors all stem from an adult with an advanced solid tumor such as melanoma, head and neck, liver or kidney cancer.

The chain employs TRBV9 and TRBJ1-2; weak D call: TRBD1 (5 bases). This CDR3 has 12 residues. Looked up from germline, CDR1 is SGDLS and CDR2 is YYNGEE. V was trimmed by 10 bases and J by 4 bases, leaving 14 bases between them. The CDR3 is CASYGTVYGYTF. The DNA of the CDR3 is TGTGCCTCCTATGGGACCGTCTATGGCTACACCTTC.

This rearrangement joins TRBV29-1 to TRBJ2-3; tentatively, D is TRBD2 (6 bases). The germline CDR1 and CDR2 sequences are SQVTM and ANQGSEA. The V gene lost 6 bases and the J gene lost 10 bases, with 23 bases spanning the gap. The CDR3 consists of 14 residues. CDR3 DNA: TGCAGCGTCCCCCCTGGGGACTCCAACTGGGCGCAGTATTTT. The encoded protein is CSVPPGDSNWAQYF.

The chain recombines TRBV7-2 with TRBJ2-7; unclear D gene. V lost 1 base, J lost 5 bases, and 6 bases lay in between. The CDR3 runs 12 residues. The germline V gene encodes CDR1 SGHTA and CDR2 FQGNSA. The CDR3 bases are TGTGCCAGCAGCTTAGTTTTCCACGAGCAGTACTTC. Its protein product is CASSLVFHEQYF.

The chain recombines TRBV5-1 with TRBJ2-7; TRBD2 matches 9 bases. Trimming removed 0 bases from V and 3 bases from J; junction bases left unmatched: 4. CDR3 length: 15 residues. CDR1 and CDR2 (germline): SGHRS, YFSETQ. This CDR3 is CASSLATSGYYEQYF. The CDR3 DNA follows: TGCGCCAGCAGCTTGGCAACTAGCGGGTACTACGAGCAGTACTTC.

The J gene is TRBJ2-1, the V gene TRBV19, with D hard to call. Germline V gives CDR1 LNHDA, CDR2 SQIVND (reference sequence). With 4 bases removed from V and 6 bases from J, the gap between germline ends came to 10 bases. This CDR3 has 13 amino acids. DNA of the CDR3: TGTGCCAGTAGTAGCGTCGGAGTCAATGAGCAGTTCTTC. Its translation is CASSSVGVNEQFF.

The chain has TRBV29-1 and TRBJ2-5; tentatively, D is TRBD2 (5 bases). The CDR3 is made up of 12 amino acids. Trimming left V 7 bases short and J 1 base short, with 10 bases between. Germline CDR1 reads SQVTM; CDR2 reads ANQGSEA. CDR3 bases: TGCAGCGAAAGAGGGAGCCAAGAGACCCAGTACTTC. This encodes CSERGSQETQYF. The entire variable domain, with the rest obtained from reference TRBV29-1 and TRBJ2-5, is as follows: SAVISQKPSRDICQRGTSLTIQCQVDSQVTMMFWYRQQPGQSLTLIATANQGSEATYESGFVIDKFPISRPNLTFSTLTVSNMSPEDSSIYLCSERGSQETQYFGPGTRLLVL.

In its sample, this clone was seen once. The rearrangement joins TRBV28 to TRBJ1-3; D perhaps matches TRBD1 (6 bases). Germline V gene sequence: CDR1 MDHEN, CDR2 SYDVKM. Between the trimmed V and J ends, which lost 2 bases and 0 bases, there was a span of 14 bases. This CDR3 comprises 17 residues. In DNA, the CDR3 is TGTGCCAGCAGTTTAGGGGGGGGCGAGTACTCTGGAAACACCATATATTTT. Translating it yields CASSLGGGEYSGNTIYF.

This clone has a handful of counts. This sequence joins TRBV7-9 and TRBJ1-6, with 8 bases matching TRBD1. Looked up from germline, CDR1 is SEHNR and CDR2 is FQNEAQ (reference sequence). V lost 1 base, J lost 10 bases, and 3 bases stayed unmatched. The CDR3 is 14 amino acids. The CDR3: CASSLGTGTSPLHF. CDR3 nucleotide sequence: TGTGCCAGCAGCTTAGGGACAGGGACCTCACCCCTCCACTTT.

This chain joins TRBV2 and TRBJ2-3; D ambiguous. Germline CDR1 is SNHLY and CDR2 is FYNNEI. The CDR3 covers 11 residues. V was pared by 9 bases and J by 5 bases, with 9 bases between. CDR3 in DNA: TGTGCCAGTGATCGAGAAGATACGCAGTATTTT. It specifies CASDREDTQYF. Full variable domain (rest looked up from reference TRBV2 and TRBJ2-3): EPEVTQTPSHQVTQMGQEVILRCVPISNHLYFYWYRQILGQKVEFLVSFYNNEISEKSEIFDDQFSVERPDGSNFTLKIRSTKLEDSAMYFCASDREDTQYFGPGTRLTVL.

The rearrangement joins TRBV4-1 to TRBJ1-5, with no clear D. Trimming took 0 bases from V and 0 from J, leaving 12 bases between them. This CDR3 spans 17 amino acids. The germline CDR1 and CDR2 sequences are MGHRA and YSYEKL. CDR3 coding DNA: TGCGCCAGCAGCCAAGATGTTGAGGACTATAGCAATCAGCCCCAGCATTTT. Translation: CASSQDVEDYSNQPQHF.

This sequence joins TRBV28 and TRBJ2-1; D is perhaps TRBD2 (6 bases). V lost 3 bases to trimming and J lost 7 bases, with 13 bases between them. The CDR3 length is 14 residues. Germline V lookup: CDR1 MDHEN, CDR2 SYDVKM. CDR3: CASSFSGARNEQFF. CDR3 bases: TGTGCCAGCAGTTTTAGCGGAGCCCGGAATGAGCAGTTCTTC.

The V gene is TRBV29-1, the J gene TRBJ1-3; TRBD1 is a possible D gene (6 bases). V dropped 3 bases and J dropped 0 bases, with 15 bases sitting between them. The CDR3 length is 16 residues. Germline CDR1 SQVTM, CDR2 ANQGSEA. The CDR3 here is CSVDRGAPASGNTIYF. The CDR3 bases are TGCAGCGTTGACCGGGGGGCCCCCGCCTCTGGAAACACCATATATTTT. Supplemented by reference TRBV29-1 and TRBJ1-3, the full variable domain reads SAVISQKPSRDICQRGTSLTIQCQVDSQVTMMFWYRQQPGQSLTLIATANQGSEATYESGFVIDKFPISRPNLTFSTLTVSNMSPEDSSIYLCSVDRGAPASGNTIYFGEGSWLTVV.